This entry features one T cell receptor beta chain sequence. Antigen specificity is unknown. TCRdb's table, derived via immunoSEQ multiplex PCR, lists solely in-frame clones and lacks some. The sample carries around 130,000 clones, about 90% recorded once. This sample was included in a study of T cell responses to AZD1222 COVID-19 vaccine. Study as a whole: Analyses pooled second doses at about 4 or about 12 weeks.

Study conclusions and caveats: The donor group comprised mostly white British people and more females; the analysis possibly underestimated clonal diversity. Seropositive AZD1222 recipients at baseline numbered only five or six. The span of vaccine-associated CD4 TCRs extended across spike, with dominance at 160-218 and 743-854.

The V end lost 4 bases, the J end lost 6 bases, and 12 bases lay between the germline ends. The germline V gene encodes CDR1 SGHNT and CDR2 YENEEA. This CDR3 comprises 14 residues. The TCR was taken from an adult in good health. The specimen comprised peripheral blood, sampled on day 0 of AZD1222 vaccination. This rearrangement joins TRBV11-3 to TRBJ2-2, with D tentatively TRBD1 or TRBD2 (5 bases each). The CDR3 here is CASSSFGGSGELFF. DNA for the CDR3: TGTGCCAGCAGCTCATTTGGGGGTTCCGGGGAGCTGTTTTTT.